This entry is about one T cell receptor (beta chain). Antigen unknown. The data derive from a study of shared clonotypes between healthy human individuals. Germline values: CDR1 SEHNR, CDR2 FQNEAQ (reference sequence). The CDR3 has 15 residues. Unmatched junction bases numbered 6, after V lost 2 bases and J lost 10 bases. Replicate PCRs from sorted subsets contained approximately 220 ng DNA, which is around 29,000 T cell genomes. Clones were read by immunoSEQ multiplex PCR, and TCRdb kept only the in-frame ones, dropping some. The table shows roughly 2 million clones, with approximately 94% occurring only once. Points from the study as a whole: Larger estimated richness was generally recorded for naive subsets relative to memory subsets.

This rearrangement joins TRBV7-9 to TRBJ1-6; 9 positions agree with TRBD1. Input material: naive CD4+ T cells sorted from blood. Indicated subset: CD45RA+ positively selected. The receptor was derived from a young man in good health. In nucleotides, the CDR3 is TGTGCCAGCAGCTTATACGACGGACAGGGGTCACCCCTCCACTTT. Protein product: CASSLYDGQGSPLHF.